These 23 T cell receptor beta chains were all obtained from the same sample, sequenced in a study of blood T cell repertoires in COVID-19. Libraries were prepared by immunoSEQ multiplex PCR; TCRdb keeps only in-frame clonotypes and omits some of them. The repertoire consists of 45,000 to 55,000 clones, with around 90% occurring once and the leading ten covering about 2.9%. Specimen: peripheral blood. These receptors all come from a human donor in a cohort sampled during active COVID-19.

The genes are TRBV5-1 and TRBJ2-1; D gene unclear. CDR3 size: 14 residues. Trimming took off 1 base at V and 6 bases at J, with 11 bases between the two ends. Germline-derived CDR1 and CDR2 are SGHRS and YFSETQ. The CDR3 reads CASSLNSRGNEQFF. The DNA of the CDR3 is TGCGCCAGCAGCTTGAATTCTAGAGGCAATGAGCAGTTCTTC. Full variable domain (missing parts from reference TRBV5-1 and TRBJ2-1): KAGVTQTPRYLIKTRGQQVTLSCSPISGHRSVSWYQQTPGQGLQFLFEYFSETQRNKGNFPGRFSGRQFSNSRSEMNVSTLELGDSALYLCASSLNSRGNEQFFGPGTRLTVL.

The rearrangement joins TRBV3-1 (or the pseudogene TRBV3-2) to TRBJ1-3; TRBD1 matches at 7 bases. The J segment lost 0 bases and the V segment lost 4 bases, leaving 6 bases of the junction unmatched. CDR3 length equals 16 residues. From germline, CDR1 is LGHDT and CDR2 YNNKEL (reference sequence). CDR3 amino acids: CASSLEGALSGNTIYF. The CDR3, as DNA: TGTGCCAGCAGCCTGGAGGGGGCCCTCTCTGGAAACACCATATATTTT.

The chain uses TRBV28 and TRBJ1-2; D uncertain. Germline values: CDR1 MDHEN, CDR2 SYDVKM. With 2 bases removed from V and 1 base from J, the gap between germline ends came to 5 bases. CDR3 length: 13 amino acids. In nucleotides, the CDR3 is TGTGCCAGCAGTTTAGTAGTTAACTATGGCTACACCTTC. It yields the protein CASSLVVNYGYTF.

Remarks on this clone: Germline and junction disagree at one end, which may indicate a read error. The genes are TRBV7-7 and TRBJ2-1, with 9 bases matching TRBD2. Germline loops: CDR1 SSHAT, CDR2 FNYEAQ (reference sequence). The CDR3 runs 22 residues. CDR3 nucleotides: TGTGCTAGCAGCTTGGCAATACCCAGGGGGGTAGCGGGAGAAAAGCTTCTCAATGAGCAGTTCTTC. It translates to CASSLAIPRGVAGEKLLNEQFF.

This sequence joins TRBV11-2 and TRBJ2-5; the D gene is possibly TRBD2 (5 bases). V lost 5 bases to trimming and J lost 2 bases, with 18 bases between them. The CDR3 sequence is 16 residues long. Germline V gene sequence: CDR1 SGHAT, CDR2 FQNNGV. The CDR3 protein is CASSQGRSGDQETQYF. In DNA, the CDR3 is TGTGCCAGCAGCCAAGGTAGGAGCGGTGATCAAGAGACCCAGTACTTC.

The chain couples TRBV7-9 to TRBJ1-5; 7 bases align to TRBD1. Germline CDR1 is SEHNR and CDR2 is FQNEAQ (reference sequence). The CDR3 totals 14 residues. Trimming took 5 bases from V and 8 from J; bases not matched to a gene: 9. The CDR3 loop reads CASSQGGGLEPQHF. The CDR3, as DNA: TGTGCCAGCAGCCAAGGGGGCGGATTAGAGCCCCAGCATTTT.

The chain combines TRBV5-6 with TRBJ1-6, with TRBD1 as a possible D gene (6 bases). The CDR3 is 16 residues long. Trimming left V 4 bases short and J 1 base short, with 12 bases between. Germline V lookup: CDR1 SGHDT, CDR2 YYEEEE. The CDR3 nucleotides read TGTGCCAGCAGCGCCACAGGGAGTTCCTATAATTCACCCCTCCACTTT. Protein sequence: CASSATGSSYNSPLHF.

This chain connects TRBV28 to TRBJ2-7; the match to TRBD1 covers 9 bases. V gave up 5 bases and J gave up 4 bases; unmatched junction bases: 6. This CDR3 region has 14 residues. The germline gives CDR1 MDHEN, CDR2 SYDVKM. The CDR3 nucleotides read TGTGCCAGCAGTATAGACAGGGGGGGGTACGAGCAGTACTTC. This encodes CASSIDRGGYEQYF.

The chain uses TRBV2 and TRBJ2-3; 7 nucleotides line up with TRBD2. The trim removed 4 bases at V and 3 bases at J, leaving 10 bases unmatched. The CDR3 consists of 16 residues. Germline CDR1 and CDR2: SNHLY and FYNNEI. The CDR3 bases are TGTGCCAGCAGTGCCCCCTGGCAGGGAGGGACAGATACGCAGTATTTT. This translates into CASSAPWQGGTDTQYF. Supplemented by reference TRBV2 and TRBJ2-3, the full variable domain reads EPEVTQTPSHQVTQMGQEVILRCVPISNHLYFYWYRQILGQKVEFLVSFYNNEISEKSEIFDDQFSVERPDGSNFTLKIRSTKLEDSAMYFCASSAPWQGGTDTQYFGPGTRLTVL.

The chain carries TRBV7-9 and TRBJ1-1; 8 bases are a match to TRBD1. With V trimmed by 6 bases and J by 5 bases, 8 bases remained unmatched. The CDR3 extends over 14 amino acids. Germline V gives CDR1 SEHNR, CDR2 FQNEAQ (reference sequence). The CDR3 DNA reads as TGTGCCAGCAGTTCCCACAGGGGGGGGACTGAAGCTTTCTTT. It yields the protein CASSSHRGGTEAFF.

The chain uses TRBV30 and TRBJ1-2; 9 bases agree with TRBD1. V shed 7 bases, J shed 5 bases, and the junction held 17 bases outside the gene matches. Germline values: CDR1 GTSNPN, CDR2 SVGIG (reference sequence). This CDR3 is 16 amino acids long. The CDR3 loop reads CALGQGRVLTLYGYTF. As DNA, the CDR3 is TGTGCCTTAGGACAGGGGAGGGTTTTGACCTTATATGGCTACACCTTC.

V is TRBV15 and J is TRBJ1-5; 8 nucleotides agree with TRBD1. The CDR3 contains 15 residues. Germline V gives CDR1 LNHNV, CDR2 YYDKDF (reference sequence). V gave up 5 bases and J gave up 3 bases; unmatched junction bases: 6. CDR3 region: CATSLDRAYNQPQHF. The CDR3 nucleotides read TGTGCCACCAGCCTGGACAGGGCTTACAATCAGCCCCAGCATTTT.

This clone was observed a single time. This sequence joins TRBV11-2 and TRBJ1-5; D might be TRBD1 (6 bases). The CDR3 contains 15 residues. CDR1 SGHAT and CDR2 FQNNGV come from the germline V gene. Trimming took off 5 bases at V and 2 bases at J, with 13 bases between the two ends. The CDR3 sequence: CASSARAGGNQPQHF. The DNA of the CDR3 is TGTGCCAGCAGCGCTAGAGCAGGGGGCAATCAGCCCCAGCATTTT.

This clone was counted a few times. The chain is built from TRBV11-2 and TRBJ2-7, with TRBD1 matching 9 bases. Looked up from germline, CDR1 is SGHAT and CDR2 is FQNNGV. The CDR3 covers 17 residues. V gave up 5 bases and J gave up 2 bases; unmatched junction bases: 13. CDR3: CASSRIRDRVSAYEQYF. The CDR3 coding sequence is TGTGCCAGCAGCCGAATCCGGGACAGGGTATCCGCCTACGAGCAGTACTTC.

A few counts support this clone. The J gene is TRBJ2-7, the V gene TRBV4-2; 8 nucleotides match TRBD2. V trimming: 1 base; J trimming: 8 bases; junction bases outside the gene matches: 4. CDR1 is LGHNA and CDR2 is YNFKEQ in the germline V gene. This CDR3 has 13 residues. The DNA for the CDR3 is TGTGCCAGCAGCCAAGGCCAGCGGGAGCAGCAGTACTTC. Amino acids: CASSQGQREQQYF.

The chain couples TRBV29-1 to TRBJ2-7; 11 nucleotides line up with TRBD1. V shed 6 bases, J shed 4 bases, and the junction held 8 bases outside the gene matches. CDR3 length equals 14 residues. Germline V gene sequence: CDR1 SQVTM, CDR2 ANQGSEA. Here the CDR3 reads CSVRIGTGGYEQYF. CDR3 DNA: TGCAGCGTCAGAATTGGGACAGGGGGATACGAGCAGTACTTC.

The chain recombines TRBV7-2 with TRBJ2-4, with TRBD2 matching over 8 bases. The ends lost 6 bases at V and 5 bases at J; junction bases unmatched: 3. Germline V CDR1 and CDR2: SGHTA, FQGNSA. The CDR3 has 13 amino acids. The CDR3 protein is CASRKAGENIQYF. The CDR3 DNA sequence: TGTGCCAGCAGAAAAGCGGGGGAAAACATTCAGTACTTC.

The chain carries TRBV28 and TRBJ2-7, with 9 positions matching TRBD2. Losses at the gene ends were 6 bases for V and 1 base for J; bases not matched to a gene: 1. The CDR3 runs 13 residues. Per germline, CDR1 MDHEN and CDR2 SYDVKM. The DNA for the CDR3 is TGTGCCAGCAGGACTAGCGGATCCTACGAGCAGTACTTC. Amino acid sequence: CASRTSGSYEQYF.

CDR3 loop: CASSLSRLAGRLDEQFF. The CDR3 DNA sequence: TGTGCCAGCAGTTTATCGCGACTAGCGGGAAGGTTGGATGAGCAGTTCTTC. This rearrangement joins TRBV27 to TRBJ2-1; 11 bases line up with TRBD2. CDR1 and CDR2 (germline): MNHEY, SMNVEV (reference sequence). V was pared by 0 bases and J by 8 bases, with 9 bases of the junction left unmatched. This CDR3 has 17 amino acids.

V gene TRBV11-2 combines with J gene TRBJ2-5; the match to TRBD1 covers 7 bases. Germline V CDR1 and CDR2: SGHAT, FQNNGV. V gave up 5 bases and J gave up 8 bases; unmatched junction bases: 20. The CDR3 is 17 residues long. Here the CDR3 reads CASSVKHRGLGSVTQYF. In DNA form, the CDR3 reads TGTGCCAGCAGCGTTAAACACAGGGGATTAGGGAGTGTTACCCAGTACTTC.

This clone appeared once. V is TRBV6-4 and J is TRBJ2-2; 8 positions match TRBD1. CDR1 and CDR2 from the germline V gene are MRHNA and SNTAGT. With V trimmed by 2 bases and J by 3 bases, 5 bases remained unmatched. This CDR3 is 16 amino acids long. The CDR3 is CASSDRSGGDTGELFF. Here the CDR3 DNA reads TGTGCCAGCAGTGACCGTTCAGGGGGCGACACCGGGGAGCTGTTTTTT.

V is TRBV6-6 and J is TRBJ2-3, with D perhaps TRBD1 (5 bases). CDR1 is MNHNY, CDR2 SVGAGI, per germline (reference sequence). This CDR3 contains 16 residues. Between the trimmed V and J ends, which lost 8 bases and 0 bases, there was a span of 18 bases. The CDR3 bases are TGTGCCAGCGGAAAAGAGAGACAGACTAGCACAGATACGCAGTATTTT. Translation gives CASGKERQTSTDTQYF.

The CDR3 coding sequence is TGTGCCAGCAGTGAATCTACCTACGGCTACACCTTC. Translated: CASSESTYGYTF. The V and J genes are TRBV6-1 and TRBJ1-2; D remains ambiguous. The V end was cut by 2 bases, the J end by 8 bases, with 9 bases between. This CDR3 region has 12 residues. The germline V gene has CDR1 MNHNS and CDR2 SASEGT.